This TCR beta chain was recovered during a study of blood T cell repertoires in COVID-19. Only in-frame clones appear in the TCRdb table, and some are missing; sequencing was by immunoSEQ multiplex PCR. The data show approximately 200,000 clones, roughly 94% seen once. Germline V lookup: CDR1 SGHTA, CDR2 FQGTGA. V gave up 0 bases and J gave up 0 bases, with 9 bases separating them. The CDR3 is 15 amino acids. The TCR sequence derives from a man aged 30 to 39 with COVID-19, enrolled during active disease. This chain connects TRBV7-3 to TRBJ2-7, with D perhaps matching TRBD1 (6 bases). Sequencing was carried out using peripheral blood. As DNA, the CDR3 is TGTGCCAGCAGCTTAACCCAGGGGACCTCCTACGAGCAGTACTTC. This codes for CASSLTQGTSYEQYF. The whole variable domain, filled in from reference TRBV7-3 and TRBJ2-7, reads GAGVSQTPSNKVTEKGKYVELRCDPISGHTALYWYRQSLGQGPEFLIYFQGTGAADDSGLPNDRFFAVRPEGSVSTLKIQRTERGDSAVYLCASSLTQGTSYEQYFGPGTRLTVT.